A selection of T cell receptor beta chains follows, all from one sample in a study of T cell responses to AZD1222 COVID-19 vaccine. Measured with immunoSEQ multiplex PCR; TCRdb has only the in-frame clones, and not every one. The sample holds approximately 150,000 clones; 80% to 90% are singletons and the top ten take 1.6%. This sample comprised peripheral blood, obtained on day 0 of AZD1222 vaccination. The origin of the receptors is an adult in good health. The CDR3 runs from the conserved cysteine through the conserved F or W. A D gene is named only where the DNA matches it firmly. Clone size is given for some rows only: seen once, a few or many times, or a class if the clone is expanded.

d_gene | j_gene | v_gene | abundance | CDR3aa | CDR3nt
NA | TRBJ2-3 | TRBV5-1 | NA | CASSLVPGNPPSTDTQYF | TGCGCCAGCAGCTTGGTACCGGGGAACCCTCCTAGCACAGATACGCAGTATTTT
TRBD2 | TRBJ2-7 | TRBV27 | NA | CASSLLLAGAYEQYF | TGTGCCAGCAGTTTACTACTAGCGGGGGCCTACGAGCAGTACTTC
TRBD1 | TRBJ1-1 | TRBV11-2 | NA | CASSPGAGGRAFF | TGTGCCAGCAGCCCGGGGGCAGGGGGAAGAGCTTTCTTT
TRBD2 | TRBJ2-7 | TRBV11-2 | NA | CASSHPVGLAISYEQYF | TGTGCCAGCAGCCACCCGGTGGGACTAGCTATCTCCTACGAGCAGTACTTC
NA | TRBJ1-1 | TRBV5-1 | NA | CASSLANSLNTEAFF | TGCGCCAGCAGCTTGGCCAACAGCTTGAACACTGAAGCTTTCTTT
TRBD2 | TRBJ2-7 | TRBV7-9 | NA | CASSLARGGSTYEQYF | TGTGCCAGCAGCTTAGCGCGGGGCGGGAGTACGTACGAGCAGTACTTC
TRBD2 | TRBJ2-2 | TRBV11-3 | NA | CASSFGLAGTGELFF | TGTGCCAGCAGCTTTGGACTAGCCGGCACCGGGGAGCTGTTTTTT
NA | TRBJ2-5 | TRBV12-3/TRBV12-4 | NA | CASSPGETQYF | TGTGCCAGCAGCCCGGGGGAGACCCAGTACTTC
TRBD2 | TRBJ2-7 | TRBV11-2 | once | CASSLDLILAGGGEQYF | TGTGCCAGCAGCTTAGATCTGATCCTAGCGGGAGGAGGCGAGCAGTACTTC
NA | TRBJ2-7 | TRBV10-2 | NA | CASSDRGQQVYEQYF | TGCGCCAGCAGTGACAGGGGACAACAAGTATACGAGCAGTACTTC
NA | TRBJ2-2 | TRBV6-5 | NA | CASSWTRGNTGELFF | TGTGCCAGCAGTTGGACGAGGGGGAACACCGGGGAGCTGTTTTTT
NA | TRBJ1-2 | TRBV9 | NA | CAREAGNGYTF | TGTGCCAGAGAAGCAGGTAATGGCTACACCTTC
NA | TRBJ1-1 | TRBV5-1 | NA | CASSLVVNTEAFF | TGCGCCAGCAGCTTGGTAGTGAACACTGAAGCTTTCTTT
NA | TRBJ2-7 | TRBV7-9 | NA | CASSPRGNSYEQYF | TGTGCCAGCAGCCCCCGGGGTAACTCCTACGAGCAGTACTTC
NA | TRBJ2-3 | TRBV6-1 | NA | CASSEGGVRTDTQYF | TGTGCCAGCAGTGAAGGAGGAGTTCGTACAGATACGCAGTATTTT
NA | TRBJ1-2 | TRBV6-5 | few | CASSYTNYGYTF | TGTGCCAGCAGTTACACAAACTATGGCTACACCTTC
TRBD1 | TRBJ2-2 | TRBV6-5 | NA | CASRDRATGELFF | TGTGCCAGCAGGGACAGGGCCACCGGGGAGCTGTTTTTT
NA | TRBJ1-1 | TRBV10-3 | NA | CAAKPSGAFGEAFF | TGTGCCGCCAAACCGTCCGGGGCTTTCGGTGAAGCTTTCTTT
TRBD1 | TRBJ2-3 | TRBV13 | NA | CASSGTGQGGITDTQYF | TGTGCCAGCAGCGGCACCGGACAGGGTGGTATTACAGATACGCAGTATTTT
NA | TRBJ2-1 | TRBV19 | NA | CASSLGGSYNEQFF | TGTGCCAGTAGTTTGGGCGGGTCGTACAATGAGCAGTTCTTC
TRBD1 | TRBJ2-2 | TRBV2 | NA | CASSEAQGVYGELFF | TGTGCCAGCAGTGAAGCGCAGGGGGTCTACGGGGAGCTGTTTTTT
NA | TRBJ2-1 | TRBV4-2 | NA | CASSLYDLSEQFF | TGTGCCAGCAGCCTTTATGACCTCAGTGAGCAGTTCTTC
TRBD1 | TRBJ1-1 | TRBV6-4 | NA | CASRVNRGTEAFF | TGTGCCAGCAGGGTAAACAGGGGTACTGAAGCTTTCTTT
NA | TRBJ1-1 | TRBV5-4 | NA | CASSPWDNIPNTEAFF | TGTGCCAGCAGCCCTTGGGACAACATTCCGAACACTGAAGCTTTCTTT
NA | TRBJ2-1 | TRBV7-3 | NA | CASSPRAGYYNEQFF | TGTGCCAGCAGCCCAAGGGCAGGGTACTACAATGAGCAGTTCTTC
NA | TRBJ1-2 | TRBV24-1 | NA | CATSSPSSGGYTF | TGTGCCACCAGTTCCCCATCTTCCGGGGGCTACACCTTC
NA | TRBJ2-2 | TRBV4-1 | NA | CASSQDPGRGGELFF | TGCGCCAGCAGCCAAGACCCAGGACGGGGCGGGGAGCTGTTTTTT
NA | TRBJ1-1 | TRBV21-1 | NA | CVRGGLNTEAFF | TGTGTTCGGGGGGGGCTGAACACTGAAGCTTTCTTT
NA | TRBJ2-7 | TRBV19 | NA | CASSIVVTVGRGEQYF | TGTGCCAGTAGTATAGTCGTGACTGTAGGGAGAGGCGAGCAGTACTTC
TRBD1 | TRBJ2-7 | TRBV5-8 | NA | CASSFGTAGKYF | TGTGCCAGCAGCTTCGGGACAGCCGGGAAGTACTTC
NA | TRBJ1-3 | TRBV5-1 | NA | CASSLARVGTTGNTIYF | TGCGCCAGCAGCTTGGCCAGGGTAGGGACGACAGGAAACACCATATATTTT
NA | TRBJ1-3 | TRBV6-5 | NA | CASSYSTLSGNTIYF | TGTGCCAGCAGTTACTCTACCCTCTCTGGAAACACCATATATTTT
NA | TRBJ1-2 | TRBV12-5 | NA | CASGLVIEDGYTF | TGTGCTAGTGGTTTGGTAATTGAGGATGGCTACACCTTC
NA | TRBJ1-3 | TRBV30 | NA | CALERPGNTIYF | TGTGCCTTGGAACGGCCTGGAAACACCATATATTTT
NA | TRBJ2-3 | TRBV4-2 | NA | CASSQDLSGARTDTQYF | TGTGCCAGCAGCCAAGATTTGTCGGGGGCTCGCACAGATACGCAGTATTTT
NA | TRBJ2-7 | TRBV7-2 | NA | CASSPLGTKNGEQYF | TGTGCCAGCAGCCCTTTAGGGACCAAGAATGGGGAGCAGTACTTC
NA | TRBJ2-7 | TRBV4-1 | NA | CASSQGPAGTYEQYF | TGCGCCAGCAGCCAAGGACCCGCCGGCACCTACGAGCAGTACTTC
NA | TRBJ2-5 | TRBV3-1/TRBV3-2 | NA | CASSQDLGIQETQYF | TGTGCCAGCAGCCAAGATCTGGGAATCCAAGAGACCCAGTACTTC
NA | TRBJ2-3 | TRBV5-1 | once | CASSRRGTDTQYF | TGCGCCAGCAGCCGTCGGGGCACAGATACGCAGTATTTT
TRBD1 | TRBJ1-3 | TRBV7-9 | NA | CASTRGTGPGNTIYF | TGTGCCAGCACCCGCGGGACAGGGCCAGGAAACACCATATATTTT
NA | TRBJ1-1 | TRBV4-1 | NA | CASSQDRRDPIEAFF | TGCGCCAGCAGCCAAGATCGCAGGGACCCGATTGAAGCTTTCTTT
NA | TRBJ2-5 | TRBV7-7 | NA | CASSPAGVQETQYF | TGTGCTAGCAGCCCCGCAGGGGTCCAAGAGACCCAGTACTTC
TRBD2 | TRBJ2-1 | TRBV19 | NA | CASRTLTSGAYNEQFF | TGTGCCAGTAGGACTCTTACTAGCGGGGCCTACAATGAGCAGTTCTTC
TRBD2 | TRBJ2-5 | TRBV19 | NA | CASSPSNFAGVAQYF | TGTGCCAGTAGCCCCTCAAATTTCGCGGGGGTGGCCCAGTACTTC
NA | TRBJ1-2 | TRBV6-5 | NA | CASSSGNYGYTF | TGTGCCAGCAGTTCAGGAAACTATGGCTACACCTTC
TRBD2 | TRBJ2-7 | TRBV4-1 | NA | CASSPPAGDEQYF | TGCGCCAGCAGCCCCCCTGCGGGAGACGAGCAGTACTTC
NA | TRBJ1-1 | TRBV19 | NA | CASSIAQKNTEAFF | TGTGCCAGTAGTATAGCCCAGAAGAACACTGAAGCTTTCTTT
NA | TRBJ2-7 | TRBV5-1 | once | CASSLGWTAYEQYF | TGCGCCAGCAGCTTGGGGTGGACAGCCTACGAGCAGTACTTC
NA | TRBJ1-4 | TRBV5-1 | NA | CASSLDREFRVVNEKLFF | TGCGCCAGCAGCTTGGACAGGGAGTTCCGGGTCGTGAATGAAAAACTGTTTTTT
NA | TRBJ1-1 | TRBV6-1 | NA | CASREGLVTEAFF | TGTGCCAGCAGGGAAGGGCTGGTCACTGAAGCTTTCTTT
NA | TRBJ2-2 | TRBV19 | NA | CASTDPRAEDNTGELFF | TGTGCCAGTACCGACCCCCGGGCCGAGGATAACACCGGGGAGCTGTTTTTT
NA | TRBJ1-4 | TRBV30 | NA | CAWSSLGEKLFF | TGTGCCTGGAGTAGTCTGGGGGAAAAACTGTTTTTT
TRBD2 | TRBJ2-2 | TRBV5-1 | NA | CASSVRLAGGSTGELFF | TGCGCCAGCAGCGTTCGACTAGCGGGAGGTAGCACCGGGGAGCTGTTTTTT
NA | TRBJ1-2 | TRBV2 | medium-sized | CASSEAVRGGSGYTF | TGTGCCAGCAGTGAAGCGGTGAGAGGGGGAAGCGGCTACACCTTC
NA | TRBJ1-3 | TRBV27 | NA | CASSLRGPWVGNTIYF | TGTGCCAGCAGTTTACGGGGTCCTTGGGTCGGAAACACCATATATTTT